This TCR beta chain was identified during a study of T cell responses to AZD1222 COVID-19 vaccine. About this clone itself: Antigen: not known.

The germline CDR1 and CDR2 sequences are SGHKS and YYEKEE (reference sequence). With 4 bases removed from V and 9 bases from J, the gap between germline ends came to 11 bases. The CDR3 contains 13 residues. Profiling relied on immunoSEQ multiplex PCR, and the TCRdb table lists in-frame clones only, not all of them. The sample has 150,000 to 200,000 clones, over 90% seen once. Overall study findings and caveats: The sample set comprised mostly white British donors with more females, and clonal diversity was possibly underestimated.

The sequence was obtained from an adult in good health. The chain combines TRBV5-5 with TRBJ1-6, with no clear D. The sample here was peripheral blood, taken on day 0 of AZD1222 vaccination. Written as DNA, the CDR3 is TGTGCCAGCAGCCCCGCTCAAGGTTCACCCCTCCACTTT. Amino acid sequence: CASSPAQGSPLHF. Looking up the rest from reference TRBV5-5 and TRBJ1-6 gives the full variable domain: DAGVTQSPTHLIKTRGQQVTLRCSPISGHKSVSWYQQVLGQGPQFIFQYYEKEERGRGNFPDRFSARQFPNYSSELNVNALLLGDSALYLCASSPAQGSPLHFGNGTRLTVT.